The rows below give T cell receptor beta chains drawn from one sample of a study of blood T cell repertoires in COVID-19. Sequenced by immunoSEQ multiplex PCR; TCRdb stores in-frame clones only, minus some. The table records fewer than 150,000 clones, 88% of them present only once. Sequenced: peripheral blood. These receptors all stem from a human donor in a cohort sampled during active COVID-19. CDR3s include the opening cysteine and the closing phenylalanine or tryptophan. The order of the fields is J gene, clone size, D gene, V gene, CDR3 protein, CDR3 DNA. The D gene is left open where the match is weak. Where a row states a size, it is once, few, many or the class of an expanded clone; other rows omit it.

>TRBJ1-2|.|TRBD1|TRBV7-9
CASSSSGGRGYGYTF
TGTGCCAGCAGCTCGTCAGGGGGCCGAGGCTATGGCTACACCTTC
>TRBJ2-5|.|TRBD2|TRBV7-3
CASSLKGLAGEETQYF
TGTGCCAGCAGCTTAAAAGGCCTAGCGGGGGAAGAGACCCAGTACTTC
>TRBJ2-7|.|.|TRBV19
CASSSQGGAGEQYF
TGTGCCAGTAGTTCCCAGGGTGGGGCCGGGGAGCAGTACTTC
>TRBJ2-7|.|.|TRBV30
CAWSRPRDTTYEQYF
TGTGCCTGGAGTCGCCCCCGGGACACGACCTACGAGCAGTACTTC
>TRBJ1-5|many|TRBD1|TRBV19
CASSIEGQGGQPQHF
TGTGCCAGTAGTATAGAGGGGCAGGGGGGACAGCCCCAGCATTTT
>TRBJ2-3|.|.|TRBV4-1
CASSQIQGLVDTQYF
TGCGCCAGCAGCCAAATACAGGGATTGGTAGATACGCAGTATTTT
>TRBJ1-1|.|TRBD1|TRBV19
CASSITGGTEAFF
TGTGCCAGTAGTATTACAGGGGGCACTGAAGCTTTCTTT
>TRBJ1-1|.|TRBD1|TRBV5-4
CASSRGQPKNTEAFF
TGTGCCAGCAGCAGGGGACAGCCAAAGAACACTGAAGCTTTCTTT
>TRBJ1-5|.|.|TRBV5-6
CASSLGANQPQHF
TGTGCCAGCAGCTTGGGGGCGAATCAGCCCCAGCATTTT
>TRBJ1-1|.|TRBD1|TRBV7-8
CASSLGTGARLNTEAFF
TGTGCCAGCAGCTTAGGGACAGGGGCTCGCTTGAACACTGAAGCTTTCTTT
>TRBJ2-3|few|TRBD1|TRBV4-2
CASSQETGVTQYF
TGTGCCAGCAGCCAAGAAACAGGGGTTACGCAGTATTTT
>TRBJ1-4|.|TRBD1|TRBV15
CATSRDWGGTGGVLRLFF
TGTGCCACCAGCAGAGATTGGGGCGGGACAGGGGGTGTCCTCCGACTGTTTTTT
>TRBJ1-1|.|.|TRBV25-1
CASSEYMAGEGTEAFF
TGTGCCAGCAGTGAATATATGGCAGGGGAGGGCACTGAAGCTTTCTTT
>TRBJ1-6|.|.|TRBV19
CASSRQDSYNSPLHF
TGTGCCAGTAGTCGTCAGGACTCCTATAATTCACCCCTCCACTTT
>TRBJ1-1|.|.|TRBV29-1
CSVGPGQGTEAFF
TGCAGCGTTGGACCGGGGCAGGGGACTGAAGCTTTCTTT
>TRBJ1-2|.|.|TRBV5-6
CASSPEGPNYGYTF
TGTGCCAGCAGCCCGGAGGGGCCTAACTATGGCTACACCTTC